This T cell receptor beta chain comes out of a study of blood T cell repertoires in COVID-19. Study-level information: The origin of the acute and convalescent COVID-19 samples was the United States, Italy and Spain. The analysed material was cDNA or gDNA that came from T cells, B-cell-depleted T cells, or PBMCs.

The CDR3 is made up of 13 amino acids. The V and J ends lost 6 bases and 3 bases respectively, with 11 bases between them. Per the authors' pipeline: Reference gene primer amplification gave estimated nucleated cell counts. Profiling relied on immunoSEQ multiplex PCR, and the TCRdb table lists in-frame clones only, not all of them. V, J and clone size are taken as reported in that table, and D and trimming were inferred from the DNA itself. The sample lists more than 150,000 clones, roughly 90% occurring once. This clone has a single count. The sample consisted of peripheral blood. V is TRBV12-3 or TRBV12-4 and J is TRBJ2-5, with D possibly being TRBD1 (5 bases). This sequence was found in a man aged 40-49 years with acute or convalescent COVID-19. The CDR3 loop reads CASRLTAEETQYF. CDR3 DNA: TGTGCCAGCAGGCTGACAGCAGAAGAGACCCAGTACTTC.